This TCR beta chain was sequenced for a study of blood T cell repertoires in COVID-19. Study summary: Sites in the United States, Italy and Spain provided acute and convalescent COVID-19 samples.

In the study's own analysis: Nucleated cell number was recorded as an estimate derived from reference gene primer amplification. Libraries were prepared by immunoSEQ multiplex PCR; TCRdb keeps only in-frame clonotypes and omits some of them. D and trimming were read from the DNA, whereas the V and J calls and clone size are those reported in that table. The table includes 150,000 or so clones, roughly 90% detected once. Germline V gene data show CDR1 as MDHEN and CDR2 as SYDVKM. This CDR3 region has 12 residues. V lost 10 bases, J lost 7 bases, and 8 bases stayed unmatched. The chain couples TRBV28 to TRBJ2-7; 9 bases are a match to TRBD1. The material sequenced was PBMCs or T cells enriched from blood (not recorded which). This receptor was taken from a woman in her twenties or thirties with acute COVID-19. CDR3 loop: CATYGQGYEQYF. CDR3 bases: TGTGCCACCTACGGACAGGGGTATGAGCAGTACTTC.